Included here is one T cell receptor beta chain sequence, with context. Its antigen remains unidentified. At one of its ends the junction is not consistent with the germline gene, which may arise from a read error. Together with a sample-barcoded 5' primer, a J-beta primer mix was included in a second PCR lasting about 7 to 12 cycles. Each cDNA was tagged by a template-switch adaptor containing 12 random nucleotides. In TCRdb, the 5' RACE reads were re-called with MiXCR into one record per CDR3 protein. The sample includes under 800,000 distinct CDR3 sequences, around 21% seen only once; the top ten take roughly 3.7%. This record comes from a study of blood T cells in healthy people across ages. Study results and caveats: Naive CD4+ cells and diversity were both higher in long-lived donors than in aged donors. TCR beta diversity per million T cells fell roughly linearly with age.

The CDR3 covers 16 residues. Looked up from germline, CDR1 is SGHTA and CDR2 is FQGNSA. Per sample, at least 5 micrograms of total RNA were extracted. The receptor was derived from a man in his 70s in good health. J is TRBJ1-4 and V is TRBV7-2; D might be TRBD1 (5 bases). The sequenced sample was blood. The CDR3 is CASSLTGETANKKLFF. The CDR3 DNA follows: TGTGCCAGCAGCTTAACAGGAGAGACGGCTAATAAAAAACTGTTTTTT.